A selection of T cell receptor beta chains follows, all from one sample in a study of T cell responses to AZD1222 COVID-19 vaccine. Measured with immunoSEQ multiplex PCR; TCRdb has only the in-frame clones, and not every one. This sample carries 84,000 or so clones, more than 75% of them seen once, and the ten largest clones take 3%. Specimen: peripheral blood, collected on day 0 of AZD1222 vaccination. The source of these receptors is an adult in good health. CDR3s include the opening cysteine and the closing phenylalanine or tryptophan. D genes are given only for firm matches. Clone size is stated in some rows and not others, as once, few, many or a class when expanded.

clone size: once
J gene: TRBJ1-4
D gene: .
V gene: TRBV20-1
CDR3 protein: CSASAGAGEKLFF
CDR3 DNA: TGCAGTGCTAGTGCCGGGGCCGGGGAAAAACTGTTTTTT

clone size: .
J gene: TRBJ1-5
D gene: .
V gene: TRBV30
CDR3 protein: CAWSVQPQHF
CDR3 DNA: TGTGCCTGGAGTGTACAGCCCCAGCATTTT

clone size: .
J gene: TRBJ2-7
D gene: TRBD1
V gene: TRBV25-1
CDR3 protein: CASSAETGWDEQYF
CDR3 DNA: TGTGCCAGCAGTGCCGAGACAGGGTGGGACGAGCAGTACTTC

clone size: .
J gene: TRBJ1-1
D gene: .
V gene: TRBV18
CDR3 protein: CASSFPPQNMNTEAFF
CDR3 DNA: TGTGCCAGCTCATTTCCGCCACAGAATATGAACACTGAAGCTTTCTTT

clone size: .
J gene: TRBJ1-3
D gene: TRBD1
V gene: TRBV6-1
CDR3 protein: CASEKPDRVDTIYF
CDR3 DNA: TGTGCCAGCGAAAAACCGGACAGGGTGGACACCATATATTTT

clone size: .
J gene: TRBJ2-2
D gene: TRBD1
V gene: TRBV29-1
CDR3 protein: CSVKPTGVTGELFF
CDR3 DNA: TGCAGCGTTAAACCTACAGGGGTCACCGGGGAGCTGTTTTTT

clone size: once
J gene: TRBJ1-2
D gene: .
V gene: TRBV9
CDR3 protein: CASSVVGSGNYGYTF
CDR3 DNA: TGTGCCAGCAGCGTAGTAGGGAGCGGAAACTATGGCTACACCTTC

clone size: .
J gene: TRBJ2-1
D gene: .
V gene: TRBV19
CDR3 protein: CASRPQDRLGEQFF
CDR3 DNA: TGTGCCAGTAGACCCCAGGACAGATTAGGTGAGCAGTTCTTC

clone size: once
J gene: TRBJ1-2
D gene: .
V gene: TRBV25-1
CDR3 protein: CASRLGGANYGYTF
CDR3 DNA: TGTGCCAGCAGGCTGGGAGGAGCTAACTATGGCTACACCTTC

clone size: .
J gene: TRBJ2-5
D gene: .
V gene: TRBV12-3/TRBV12-4
CDR3 protein: CASSFPEGETQYF
CDR3 DNA: TGTGCCAGCAGTTTCCCCGAGGGAGAGACCCAGTACTTC

clone size: .
J gene: TRBJ1-4
D gene: .
V gene: TRBV2
CDR3 protein: CASSKLLGEKLFF
CDR3 DNA: TGTGCCAGCAGCAAGCTCTTGGGGGAAAAACTGTTTTTT

clone size: .
J gene: TRBJ1-1
D gene: .
V gene: TRBV28
CDR3 protein: CASTGVYTEAFF
CDR3 DNA: TGTGCCAGCACAGGGGTCTACACTGAAGCTTTCTTT

clone size: .
J gene: TRBJ1-5
D gene: .
V gene: TRBV21-1
CDR3 protein: CASKRTGKKSAQHF
CDR3 DNA: TGTGCCAGCAAACGGACAGGAAAAAAATCAGCCCAGCATTTT

clone size: .
J gene: TRBJ1-2
D gene: .
V gene: TRBV4-1
CDR3 protein: CASSQDSEFYGYTF
CDR3 DNA: TGCGCCAGCAGCCAAGATTCGGAATTCTATGGCTACACCTTC

clone size: .
J gene: TRBJ2-7
D gene: TRBD1
V gene: TRBV4-1
CDR3 protein: CASSQGQGARYEQYF
CDR3 DNA: TGCGCCAGCAGCCAAGGACAGGGGGCGCGATACGAGCAGTACTTC

clone size: .
J gene: TRBJ2-2
D gene: TRBD1
V gene: TRBV19
CDR3 protein: CATKRSAGGNTGELFF
CDR3 DNA: TGTGCCACCAAAAGGTCGGCAGGGGGAAACACCGGGGAGCTGTTTTTT

clone size: .
J gene: TRBJ2-7
D gene: .
V gene: TRBV4-1
CDR3 protein: CASSQNRGGGYEQYF
CDR3 DNA: TGCGCCAGCAGCCAAAACAGGGGGGGAGGCTACGAGCAGTACTTC

clone size: once
J gene: TRBJ1-3
D gene: .
V gene: TRBV3-1/TRBV3-2
CDR3 protein: CASSPVGTGNTIYF
CDR3 DNA: TGTGCCAGCAGTCCCGTGGGGACTGGAAACACCATATATTTT

clone size: .
J gene: TRBJ1-1
D gene: .
V gene: TRBV29-1
CDR3 protein: CSVEIWPNPEAFF
CDR3 DNA: TGCAGCGTTGAAATCTGGCCAAACCCCGAGGCTTTCTTT

clone size: .
J gene: TRBJ1-4
D gene: .
V gene: TRBV12-3/TRBV12-4
CDR3 protein: CASSYLKEKLFF
CDR3 DNA: TGTGCCAGCAGTTACCTGAAGGAAAAACTGTTTTTT

clone size: .
J gene: TRBJ2-3
D gene: TRBD1
V gene: TRBV9
CDR3 protein: CASSVGDRAADTQYF
CDR3 DNA: TGTGCCAGCAGCGTAGGTGACAGGGCCGCAGATACGCAGTATTTT

clone size: .
J gene: TRBJ1-1
D gene: .
V gene: TRBV5-1
CDR3 protein: CASSYGGDHTEAFF
CDR3 DNA: TGCGCCAGCAGCTACGGGGGCGACCACACTGAAGCTTTCTTT

clone size: .
J gene: TRBJ1-4
D gene: TRBD1
V gene: TRBV2
CDR3 protein: CASSPTGVGEKLFF
CDR3 DNA: TGTGCCAGCAGTCCCACAGGGGTTGGGGAAAAACTGTTTTTT

clone size: .
J gene: TRBJ2-7
D gene: .
V gene: TRBV7-9
CDR3 protein: CASSEGREQYF
CDR3 DNA: TGTGCCAGCAGCGAAGGGCGCGAGCAGTACTTC

clone size: .
J gene: TRBJ2-7
D gene: .
V gene: TRBV5-6
CDR3 protein: CASSLSGSGEQYF
CDR3 DNA: TGTGCCAGCAGCTTGTCAGGATCTGGCGAGCAGTACTTC

clone size: .
J gene: TRBJ1-2
D gene: .
V gene: TRBV3-1/TRBV3-2
CDR3 protein: CASSSTGSWGYTF
CDR3 DNA: TGTGCCAGCAGCTCCACTGGGAGTTGGGGCTACACCTTC

clone size: .
J gene: TRBJ1-3
D gene: .
V gene: TRBV19
CDR3 protein: CASSIDQSGLSGNTIYF
CDR3 DNA: TGTGCCAGTAGTATAGACCAATCCGGGCTCTCTGGAAACACCATATATTTT

clone size: .
J gene: TRBJ1-1
D gene: .
V gene: TRBV6-5
CDR3 protein: CASSYSRLMNTEAFF
CDR3 DNA: TGTGCCAGCAGTTACTCTAGACTGATGAACACTGAAGCTTTCTTT

clone size: .
J gene: TRBJ2-3
D gene: .
V gene: TRBV27
CDR3 protein: CASSIGRQGTDTQYF
CDR3 DNA: TGTGCCAGCAGCATTGGGCGGCAGGGCACAGATACGCAGTATTTT

clone size: .
J gene: TRBJ1-1
D gene: .
V gene: TRBV29-1
CDR3 protein: CSGHSRQGTEAFF
CDR3 DNA: TGCAGCGGACACAGCCGTCAGGGCACTGAAGCTTTCTTT

clone size: once
J gene: TRBJ1-1
D gene: .
V gene: TRBV6-1
CDR3 protein: CASSDPRHGPTEAFF
CDR3 DNA: TGTGCCAGCAGTGATCCACGGCACGGTCCCACTGAAGCTTTCTTT

clone size: .
J gene: TRBJ2-6
D gene: TRBD1
V gene: TRBV11-1
CDR3 protein: CASSHRGLTGANVLTF
CDR3 DNA: TGTGCCAGCAGCCACAGGGGGCTGACTGGGGCCAACGTCCTGACTTTC

clone size: .
J gene: TRBJ2-2
D gene: TRBD2
V gene: TRBV27
CDR3 protein: CASRVAGSNTGELFF
CDR3 DNA: TGTGCCAGCAGGGTAGCGGGGTCCAACACCGGGGAGCTGTTTTTT